This is a list of T cell receptor beta chains from one sample in a study of Ad26.COV2.S vaccination and SARS-CoV-2 variants. Clones were read by immunoSEQ multiplex PCR, and TCRdb kept only the in-frame ones, dropping some. The data contain some 420,000 clones, roughly 90% of them singletons. Sequencing was performed on peripheral blood, taken in a trial of Ad26.COV2.S vaccine versus placebo. The source of these receptors is a person aged 18-60 years who received the Ad26.COV2.S COVID-19 vaccine or a placebo. Each CDR3 is given with its conserved first and last residue. D genes are given only for firm matches. A clone size is listed for some rows: how often the clone was seen (once, few, many), or a class if it is expanded.

clone size: -
V gene: TRBV6-5
D gene: -
CDR3 length: 14
J gene: TRBJ1-2
CDR3 DNA: TGTGCCAGCAGTCTCGACAGGACTAACTATGGCTACACCTTC
CDR3 protein: CASSLDRTNYGYTF

clone size: -
V gene: TRBV7-9
D gene: -
CDR3 length: 13
J gene: TRBJ2-1
CDR3 DNA: TGTGCCAGCAGCCTAGCCTCCTACAATGAGCAGTTCTTC
CDR3 protein: CASSLASYNEQFF

clone size: -
V gene: TRBV5-5
D gene: -
CDR3 length: 12
J gene: TRBJ2-1
CDR3 DNA: TGTGCCAGCAGCTCGGTAAGGAATGAGCAGTTCTTC
CDR3 protein: CASSSVRNEQFF

clone size: -
V gene: TRBV6-6
D gene: TRBD1
CDR3 length: 14
J gene: TRBJ1-1
CDR3 DNA: TGTGCCAGCAGTCCAGGGGGCGCGAATCCCGAAGCTTTCTTT
CDR3 protein: CASSPGGANPEAFF

clone size: -
V gene: TRBV19
D gene: -
CDR3 length: 15
J gene: TRBJ2-1
CDR3 DNA: TGTGCCAGTAGTATAACGGCAGGGGCGAGAAATGAGCAGTTCTTC
CDR3 protein: CASSITAGARNEQFF

clone size: -
V gene: TRBV5-1
D gene: TRBD1
CDR3 length: 17
J gene: TRBJ2-2
CDR3 DNA: TGCGCCAGCAGCCGGGACAGAAACTTCCTGAACACCGGGGAGCTGTTTTTT
CDR3 protein: CASSRDRNFLNTGELFF

clone size: few
V gene: TRBV3-1/TRBV3-2
D gene: -
CDR3 length: 19
J gene: TRBJ1-5
CDR3 DNA: TGTGCCAGCAGCCTTTCCTCCCTCGCGGGGACCGCGGGCAATCAGCCCCAGCATTTT
CDR3 protein: CASSLSSLAGTAGNQPQHF

clone size: -
V gene: TRBV6-5
D gene: -
CDR3 length: 13
J gene: TRBJ1-1
CDR3 DNA: TGTGCCAGCAGCCCATCGGGGCTCACTGAAGCTTTCTTT
CDR3 protein: CASSPSGLTEAFF

clone size: -
V gene: TRBV5-1
D gene: -
CDR3 length: 14
J gene: TRBJ2-7
CDR3 DNA: TGCGCCAGCAGCTTCTCCCAAATAACCTACGAGCAGTACTTC
CDR3 protein: CASSFSQITYEQYF

clone size: few
V gene: TRBV30
D gene: TRBD1
CDR3 length: 15
J gene: TRBJ1-5
CDR3 DNA: TGTGCCTGGACTACAGGGGGCGAGGGTTATCAGCCCCAGCATTTT
CDR3 protein: CAWTTGGEGYQPQHF

clone size: -
V gene: TRBV5-1
D gene: -
CDR3 length: 12
J gene: TRBJ2-3
CDR3 DNA: TGCGCCAGCAGCCCCGCTACAGATACGCAGTATTTT
CDR3 protein: CASSPATDTQYF

clone size: -
V gene: TRBV6-2/TRBV6-3
D gene: TRBD2
CDR3 length: 15
J gene: TRBJ2-7
CDR3 DNA: TGTGCCAGCAGTTTTACGGGGGGAAGCTCCTACGAGCAGTACTTC
CDR3 protein: CASSFTGGSSYEQYF

clone size: -
V gene: TRBV19
D gene: TRBD1
CDR3 length: 16
J gene: TRBJ2-2
CDR3 DNA: TGTGCCAGTAGTCCCTTTCCCGGGACAGGGACCGGGGAGCTGTTTTTT
CDR3 protein: CASSPFPGTGTGELFF

clone size: -
V gene: TRBV14
D gene: TRBD1
CDR3 length: 20
J gene: TRBJ2-2
CDR3 DNA: TGTGCCAGCAGCCACCGGACAGGGCAATTCACCACCAAGAACACCGGGGAGCTGTTTTTT
CDR3 protein: CASSHRTGQFTTKNTGELFF

clone size: -
V gene: TRBV15
D gene: -
CDR3 length: 13
J gene: TRBJ2-7
CDR3 DNA: TGTGCCACCAGCAGAGGAGGAGTTCTCGAGCAGTACTTC
CDR3 protein: CATSRGGVLEQYF

clone size: -
V gene: TRBV30
D gene: TRBD1
CDR3 length: 13
J gene: TRBJ1-2
CDR3 DNA: TGTGCCTGGTGGTCTGGGACAGGGGATGGCTACACCTTC
CDR3 protein: CAWWSGTGDGYTF

clone size: -
V gene: TRBV3-1/TRBV3-2
D gene: -
CDR3 length: 17
J gene: TRBJ1-4
CDR3 DNA: TGTGCCAGCAGCCACAAGAAAAGGCGGCGGAAGTGTGAAAAACTGTTTTTT
CDR3 protein: CASSHKKRRRKCEKLFF